This entry concerns a single T cell receptor (beta chain). CDR3 size: 16 residues. Germline V gene lookup returns CDR1 MDHEN and CDR2 SYDVKM. J was trimmed by 4 bases and V by 7 bases; bases with no gene match: 10. This sample was included in a study of shared clonotypes between healthy human individuals. Libraries were prepared by immunoSEQ multiplex PCR; TCRdb keeps only in-frame clonotypes and omits some of them. This sample has some 2.4 million clones, with approximately 93% found just once. The chain links TRBV28 to TRBJ1-1, with 12 nucleotides matching TRBD1. The material sequenced was naive CD4+ T cells from PBMCs. Subset defined: CD45RA+ positively selected. The sequence came from a man aged 18 to 29 in good health. Some clones in this sample may be carry-over from other donors' samples. The CDR3 DNA reads as TGTGCCAGCACCTCCCGTCGGGACAGGGGGCTCACTGAAGCTTTCTTT. Amino acids: CASTSRRDRGLTEAFF.